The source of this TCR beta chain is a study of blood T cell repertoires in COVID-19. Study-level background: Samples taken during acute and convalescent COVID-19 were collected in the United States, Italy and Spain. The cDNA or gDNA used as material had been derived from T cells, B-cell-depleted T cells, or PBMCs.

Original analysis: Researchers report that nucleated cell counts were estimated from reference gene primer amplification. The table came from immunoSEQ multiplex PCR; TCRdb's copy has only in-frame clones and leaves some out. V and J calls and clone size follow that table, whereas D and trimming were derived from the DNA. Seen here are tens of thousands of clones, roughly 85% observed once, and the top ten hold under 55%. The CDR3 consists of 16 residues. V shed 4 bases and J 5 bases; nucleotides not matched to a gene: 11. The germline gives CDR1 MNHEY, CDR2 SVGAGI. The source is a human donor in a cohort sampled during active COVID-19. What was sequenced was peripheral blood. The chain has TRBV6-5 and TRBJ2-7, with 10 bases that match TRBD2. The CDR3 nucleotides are TGTGCCAGCAGTTCCCCGGACACTAGCGGGGCAAACGAGCAGTACTTC. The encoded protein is CASSSPDTSGANEQYF.